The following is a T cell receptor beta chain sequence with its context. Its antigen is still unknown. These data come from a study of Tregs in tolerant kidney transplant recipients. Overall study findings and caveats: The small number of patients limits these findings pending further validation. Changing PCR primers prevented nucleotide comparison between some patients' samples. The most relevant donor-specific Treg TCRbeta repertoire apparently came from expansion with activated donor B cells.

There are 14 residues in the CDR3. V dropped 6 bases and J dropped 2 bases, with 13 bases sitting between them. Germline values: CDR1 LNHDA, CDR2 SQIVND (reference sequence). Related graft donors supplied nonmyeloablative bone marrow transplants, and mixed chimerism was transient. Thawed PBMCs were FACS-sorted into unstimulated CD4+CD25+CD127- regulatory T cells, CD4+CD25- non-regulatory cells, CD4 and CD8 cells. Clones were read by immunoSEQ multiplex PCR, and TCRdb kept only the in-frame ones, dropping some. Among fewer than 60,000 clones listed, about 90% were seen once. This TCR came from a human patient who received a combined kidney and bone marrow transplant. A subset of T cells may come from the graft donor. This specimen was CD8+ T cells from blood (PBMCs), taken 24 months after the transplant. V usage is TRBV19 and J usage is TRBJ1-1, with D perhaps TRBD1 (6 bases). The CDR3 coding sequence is TGTGCCAGTAGCGATACAGGGATCAACACTGAAGCTTTCTTT. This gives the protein CASSDTGINTEAFF. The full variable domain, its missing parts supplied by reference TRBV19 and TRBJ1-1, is DGGITQSPKYLFRKEGQNVTLSCEQNLNHDAMYWYRQDPGQGLRLIYYSQIVNDFQKGDIAEGYSVSREKKESFPLTVTSAQKNPTAFYLCASSDTGINTEAFFGQGTRLTVV.